Below are 10 T cell receptor beta chains sequenced from a single sample in a study of blood T cell repertoires in COVID-19. The assay was immunoSEQ multiplex PCR, and TCRdb's table has in-frame clones only and misses some. The table shows around 68,000 clones, with roughly 84% occurring only once. Source material: peripheral blood. The receptors shown here come from a woman aged 45-60 years with acute or convalescent COVID-19.

In this sample, this clone turned up a few times. V usage is TRBV5-1 and J usage is TRBJ1-1, with a weak D call TRBD1 (6 bases). Deletions cut 4 bases from V and 4 bases from J, with 17 bases between. Per the germline V gene, CDR1 is SGHRS and CDR2 is YFSETQ. The CDR3 runs 15 residues. The CDR3 loop is CASSQQGQGSTEAFF. DNA for the CDR3: TGCGCCAGCAGCCAGCAGGGCCAGGGGAGCACTGAAGCTTTCTTT. Full variable domain (outside the CDR3, taken from reference TRBV5-1 and TRBJ1-1): KAGVTQTPRYLIKTRGQQVTLSCSPISGHRSVSWYQQTPGQGLQFLFEYFSETQRNKGNFPGRFSGRQFSNSRSEMNVSTLELGDSALYLCASSQQGQGSTEAFFGQGTRLTVV.

The V call is TRBV6-6, the J call TRBJ1-5; no firm D call. The CDR3 runs to 14 residues. V dropped 2 bases and J dropped 3 bases, with 8 bases sitting between them. Looked up from germline, CDR1 is MNHNY and CDR2 is SVGAGI (reference sequence). CDR3 protein: CASSYMEVNQPQHF. The CDR3 DNA sequence: TGTGCCAGCAGTTACATGGAGGTCAATCAGCCCCAGCATTTT.

The count of this clone is one. The chain employs TRBV10-3 and TRBJ2-7; 7 positions agree with TRBD2. The CDR3 contains 16 residues. The trim removed 4 bases at V and 6 bases at J, leaving 15 bases unmatched. Germline V CDR1 and CDR2: ENHRY, SYGVKD. In DNA form, the CDR3 reads TGTGCCATCAGTGGGGAGGTGTCTGGGAGGGCCACCGAGCAGTACTTC. As protein: CAISGEVSGRATEQYF.

V and J are TRBV28 and TRBJ2-7, with 10 bases that match TRBD2. Germline assignment: CDR1 MDHEN and CDR2 SYDVKM. CDR3 length: 14 residues. J lost 1 base, V lost 7 bases, and 4 bases had no gene match. This CDR3 reads CASKRLAGSYEQYF. Here the CDR3 DNA reads TGTGCCAGCAAAAGACTAGCGGGTTCCTACGAGCAGTACTTC.

The gene calls are TRBV7-2 and TRBJ2-3; 7 bases map to TRBD2. Trimming cost V 0 bases and J 4 bases; bases outside gene matches: 10. This CDR3 has 17 amino acids. Germline CDR1 reads SGHTA; CDR2 reads FQGNSA. For the CDR3, the DNA is TGTGCCAGCAGCTTAGCGGGTGGGACTACCCCCGCAGATACGCAGTATTTT. This translates into CASSLAGGTTPADTQYF.

V usage is TRBV5-1 and J usage is TRBJ1-6, with TRBD1 as a possible D gene (6 bases). Trimming cost V 0 bases and J 6 bases, with 10 bases left between them. CDR1 and CDR2 from the germline V gene are SGHRS and YFSETQ. This CDR3 spans 15 amino acids. The CDR3: CASSLEGGANSPLHF. The CDR3 region has the DNA TGCGCCAGCAGCTTGGAGGGGGGGGCTAATTCACCCCTCCACTTT.

The chain couples TRBV7-2 to TRBJ1-4; D is undetermined. The V gene lost 1 base and the J gene lost 7 bases, with 10 bases spanning the gap. The length of the CDR3 is 14 residues. Germline V gene lookup returns CDR1 SGHTA and CDR2 FQGNSA. CDR3 amino acids: CASSLVFSSEKLFF. The CDR3 DNA reads as TGTGCCAGCAGCTTAGTATTCTCGAGTGAAAAACTGTTTTTT.

The V call is TRBV4-3, the J call TRBJ2-1; 14 nucleotides match TRBD2. CDR3 size: 17 residues. V lost 4 bases and J lost 10; bases outside the gene matches: 12. CDR1 and CDR2 from the germline V gene are LGHNA and YSLEER. CDR3: CASSPAAGLAGEKEQFF. Written as DNA, the CDR3 is TGCGCCAGCAGCCCAGCTGCGGGACTAGCGGGAGAAAAGGAGCAGTTCTTC.

The J gene is TRBJ1-5, the V gene TRBV11-2; the D gene is possibly TRBD1 (6 bases). CDR3 length equals 15 residues. Germline lookup yields CDR1 SGHAT and CDR2 FQNNGV. V was trimmed by 5 bases and J by 4 bases, leaving 15 bases between them. The CDR3 region has the DNA TGTGCCAGCAGCCCCGATTTAGGGGGTAATCAGCCCCAGCATTTT. Amino acids: CASSPDLGGNQPQHF.

The genes are TRBV18 and TRBJ1-1; D possibly corresponds to TRBD1 (6 bases). The CDR3 has 15 residues. The V and J ends lost 2 bases and 3 bases respectively, with 13 bases between them. CDR1 and CDR2 (germline): KGHSH, LQKENI. The CDR3 region is CASSPSGAADTEAFF. CDR3 bases: TGTGCCAGCTCACCATCAGGGGCAGCGGACACTGAAGCTTTCTTT.